These T cell receptor beta chains were read from a single sample in a study of metastatic and nonmetastatic thyroid tumors. TCRdb redid the clone calls on the PCR reads using MiXCR. The table lists 65,000 to 70,000 clones, about 14% of them singletons. Source material: blood. All receptors come from a male donor with papillary thyroid cancer or a benign thyroid nodule (not recorded which). Some clones in this sample may be carry-over from other donors' samples. The CDR3 runs from the conserved cysteine through the conserved F or W. D genes are given only for firm matches. Only part of the rows carry a size: once, few, many, or a class if the clone is expanded.

cdr3_length j_call d_call v_call clone_size cdr3_nt cdr3_aa
13 TRBJ2-4 NA TRBV11-2 many TGTGCCAGCAGCTCAAGGCCCAAAAACATTCAGTACTTC CASSSRPKNIQYF
16 TRBJ2-1 NA TRBV24-1 many TGTGCCACCAGTGATGCCCAGGGATTTCGGGGGAATGAGCAGTTCTTC CATSDAQGFRGNEQFF
15 TRBJ2-7 TRBD1 TRBV7-8 NA TGTGCCAGCAGCTTATGGACAGGGGGATCCTACGAGCAGTACTTC CASSLWTGGSYEQYF
14 TRBJ2-7 TRBD1 TRBV18 NA TGTGCCAGCTCACCCCGGGACAGAACCTACGAGCAGTACTTC CASSPRDRTYEQYF
15 TRBJ1-2 NA TRBV3-1 many TGTGCCAGCAGCCTCCGCGGGGGGGCGGGCTATGGCTACACCTTC CASSLRGGAGYGYTF
16 TRBJ2-1 TRBD2 TRBV6-1 medium-sized TGTGCCAGCAGCTCGTATAGACTAGCGGGGCCCAATGAGCAGTTCTTC CASSSYRLAGPNEQFF
15 TRBJ2-1 TRBD2 TRBV10-3 many TGTGCCACAGAGCCCCGCGGGAGCTCCTACAATGAGCAGTTCTTC CATEPRGSSYNEQFF
14 TRBJ2-7 NA TRBV11-2 NA TGTGCCATTAGTTCCCGACATGAAGGAAACGAGCAGTACTTC CAISSRHEGNEQYF
15 TRBJ2-2 TRBD1 TRBV6-1 few TGTGCCAGCAGTAGACAGGGGGTGAGGAGCGTTGAGCTGTTTTTT CASSRQGVRSVELFF
14 TRBJ2-3 TRBD1 TRBV5-1 NA TGCGCCAGCAGCGGGACAGCTAACACAGATACGCAGTATTTT CASSGTANTDTQYF
17 TRBJ1-1 NA TRBV28 NA TGTGCCAGCAGCCCGGGCTTAGGCCGAAGATTGAACACTGAAGCTTTCTTT CASSPGLGRRLNTEAFF
13 TRBJ1-1 NA TRBV7-2 many TGTGCCAGCAGCTTCGAGAGTGTCGGTGAAGCTTTCTTT CASSFESVGEAFF
14 TRBJ1-2 TRBD1 TRBV6-1 many TGTGCCAGCAGCCAGACAGGGGGCAAGGATGGCTACACCTTC CASSQTGGKDGYTF
14 TRBJ1-5 NA TRBV5-8 many TGTGCCAGCAGCACGTCTTGGAGGGATCAGCCCCAGCATTTT CASSTSWRDQPQHF
15 TRBJ2-1 TRBD2 TRBV5-1 NA TGCGCCAGCAGTTCCGGGACTAGCGGGTTCTATGAGCAGTTCTTC CASSSGTSGFYEQFF
17 TRBJ2-2 TRBD1 TRBV6-1 few TGTGCCAGCAGTGAAGCGTGGGACAGTGCGATCCCCGGGGAGCTGTTTTTT CASSEAWDSAIPGELFF
17 TRBJ2-5 TRBD2 TRBV4-2 NA TGTGCCAGCAGCCAAGATTGGACTAGCGGGATGGGGGAGACCCAGTACTTC CASSQDWTSGMGETQYF
17 TRBJ2-1 NA TRBV27 NA TGTGCCAGCAGTTTAAGCTCGGGCGGAAGGGGTTACAATGAGCAGTTCTTC CASSLSSGGRGYNEQFF
16 TRBJ2-5 TRBD2 TRBV5-1 many TGCGCCAGCAGCTTGGATCTAGCGGGATCGGTGGAGACCCAGTACTTC CASSLDLAGSVETQYF
12 TRBJ2-1 TRBD2 TRBV19 many TGTGCCAGTAGTAGCGGGAGGGCCGAACAGTTCTTC CASSSGRAEQFF
16 TRBJ1-2 TRBD1 TRBV4-1 many TGCGCCAGCAGCCAACCACCGGGACAGGGAGTGTATGGCTACACCTTC CASSQPPGQGVYGYTF
17 TRBJ2-2 TRBD2 TRBV12-3/TRBV12-4 few TGTGCCACAAAAGTAGAGGGACTAGCGCCATACACCGGGGAGCTGTTTTTT CATKVEGLAPYTGELFF
14 TRBJ1-4 TRBD1 TRBV5-1 many TGCGCCAGCAGCCCAGGGGGCCTTAATGAAAAACTGTTTTTT CASSPGGLNEKLFF
15 TRBJ2-2 NA TRBV7-3 many TGTGCCAGCAGCTTGGCCCGGGAGAACACCGGGGAGCTGTTTTTT CASSLARENTGELFF
15 TRBJ1-5 TRBD1 TRBV29-1 few TGCAGCCTAGGGGGCGGGACAGGGAACAATCAGCCCCAGCATTTT CSLGGGTGNNQPQHF
13 TRBJ2-3 NA TRBV27 many TGTGCCAGCAGTTTATGGGCCACAGATACGCAGTATTTT CASSLWATDTQYF
15 TRBJ1-1 NA TRBV6-5 many TGTGCCAGCAGTTATCGGGGGCAGGGGAACACTGAAGCTTTCTTT CASSYRGQGNTEAFF
14 TRBJ2-3 NA TRBV30 many TGTGCCTCGGCCAGGGCTTCTAGCACAGATACGCAGTATTTT CASARASSTDTQYF
13 TRBJ2-3 NA TRBV6-1 many TGTGCCAGCAGTGGGGACGAAACAGATACGCAGTATTTT CASSGDETDTQYF
14 TRBJ2-7 TRBD1 TRBV19 NA TGTGCCAGTACCTCGGGCAGGGGGAACTACGAGCAGTACTTC CASTSGRGNYEQYF
12 TRBJ2-1 NA TRBV6-4 NA TGTGCCAGCAGAGCCGGACAACCCGGACAGTTCTTT CASRAGQPGQFF
16 TRBJ2-7 TRBD1 TRBV6-1 few TGTGCCAGCATTTATTCCGACAGGGGTCCATCGTCTGAGCAGTACTTC CASIYSDRGPSSEQYF
14 TRBJ2-3 TRBD2 TRBV5-1 many TGCGCCAGCAGCTTGTCAACGGGGGGGGATACGCAGTATTTT CASSLSTGGDTQYF
15 TRBJ2-5 TRBD1 TRBV20-1 many TGCAGTGCTAGCCCGGGACAGGGGGTTCAAGAGACCCAGTACTTC CSASPGQGVQETQYF
15 TRBJ2-1 NA TRBV5-1 NA TGCGCCAGCAGCTTCGTGGGGGGCCGGTACAATGAGCAGTTCTTC CASSFVGGRYNEQFF
12 TRBJ2-1 NA TRBV19 many TGTGCCAGTAGTATAGGCACCAATGGGCAGTTCTTC CASSIGTNGQFF
16 TRBJ2-1 TRBD2 TRBV7-6 many TGTGCCAGCAGCCCCACCGGGACTAGCGGCTACAATGAGCAGTTCTTC CASSPTGTSGYNEQFF
13 TRBJ2-1 NA TRBV27 NA TGTGCCAGCAGTTTAACGGAATCCCATGAGCAGTTCTTC CASSLTESHEQFF
15 TRBJ1-3 NA TRBV20-1 many TGCAGTGCTAGCCAGGCTTTCACCTCTGGAAACACCATATATTTT CSASQAFTSGNTIYF
15 TRBJ2-3 TRBD2 TRBV13 many TGTGCCAGCAGCCCGGGAGGGGGGCCGTCGGATACGCAGTATTTT CASSPGGGPSDTQYF
14 TRBJ2-1 NA TRBV20-1 many TGCAGTGCTAGAGAAGCGGAAGTTTACAATGAGCAGTTCTTC CSAREAEVYNEQFF
15 TRBJ2-1 NA TRBV7-2 many TGTGCCAGCAGCTTATGGGAGGTTGGGAACAATGAGCAGTTCTTC CASSLWEVGNNEQFF
16 TRBJ2-1 TRBD2 TRBV20-1 many TGCAGTGCTAGAGTGGGCGGGAGGGCCTCCTACAATGAGCAGTTCTTC CSARVGGRASYNEQFF
13 TRBJ1-6 NA TRBV19 many TGTGCCTCCCACGGGCTTTATAATTCACCCCTCCACTTT CASHGLYNSPLHF
13 TRBJ2-1 NA TRBV19 many TGTGCCAGTACCCCGATAGGGGCCGGTGAGCAGTTCTTC CASTPIGAGEQFF
14 TRBJ2-5 TRBD1 TRBV4-1 many TGCGCCAGCAGCCACCGGGACAGCCAAGAGACCCAGTACTTC CASSHRDSQETQYF
12 TRBJ2-5 NA TRBV5-1 many TGCGCCAGCAGCGAAGCACAGGGGACCCAGTACTTC CASSEAQGTQYF
15 TRBJ2-7 TRBD2 TRBV18 many TGTGCCAGCTCACCACCGGGACTAGCGGACTACGAGCAGTACTTC CASSPPGLADYEQYF